Below, one TCR beta chain is given with its context. Antigen specificity is unknown. Repeated repertoire sampling spanned the course of chemoradiotherapy. The data are from a study of chemoradiotherapy in HPV16-positive cancers. The study's findings and limits: Better recurrence-free survival went with HPV-responsive T-cell expansion in HPV16-positive patients. Only a couple of HPV16-positive patients supplied the functional HPV-specificity definition. During treatment, candidate HPV-specific clones and E7-related motifs expanded in tumor.

The CDR3 consists of 17 residues. Germline V gene data show CDR1 as SGHVS and CDR2 as FQNEAQ. With V trimmed by 5 bases and J by 2 bases, 9 bases remained unmatched. The assay was immunoSEQ multiplex PCR, and TCRdb's table has in-frame clones only and misses some. The table lists about 32,000 clones, 80% of them singletons. The chain carries TRBV7-8 and TRBJ1-4; 9 nucleotides line up with TRBD1. The specimen comprised blood, sampled from a patient who underwent chemoradiotherapy. The TCR originated in a human donor with HPV-associated anogenital cancer. The CDR3 loop is CASSPRTGVRTNEKLFF. CDR3 DNA: TGTGCCAGCAGCCCGAGGACAGGGGTTCGGACTAATGAAAAACTGTTTTTT.